The clone carrying this TCR beta chain has just a few counts. Its antigen is not known. Via MiXCR, TCRdb re-called the RT-PCR reads, giving one row per CDR3 protein. The sample has around 180,000 distinct CDR3 sequences, around 9% seen once. The sample comes from a study of response to subunit inactivated influenza vaccine. The germline gives CDR1 MGHRA, CDR2 YSYEKL. J lost 4 bases, V lost 1 base, and 2 bases had no gene match. The CDR3 has 16 amino acids. Study findings and constraints: Each seasonal influenza vaccination, the authors suggested, recruits few new T cells.

This TCR came from a man aged 50 to 60 who received an inactivated influenza vaccine. Sequenced here: non-naive T cells sorted from PBMCs, sampled on the day of vaccination. The V and J genes are TRBV4-1 and TRBJ2-6; TRBD1 matches at 9 bases. CDR3 residues: CASSQGTGAGANVLTF. As DNA, the CDR3 is TGCGCCAGCAGCCAAGGGACAGGGGCCGGGGCCAACGTCCTGACTTTC.